This entry lists 11 T cell receptor beta chains sequenced from one sample in a study of T cell responses to AZD1222 COVID-19 vaccine. The table came from immunoSEQ multiplex PCR; TCRdb's copy has only in-frame clones and leaves some out. The sample consists of 100,000 to 150,000 clones, roughly 89% of them appearing once. Sample: peripheral blood, taken on day 0 of AZD1222 vaccination. The source of these receptors is an adult in good health.

The genes are TRBV5-1 and TRBJ2-5; perhaps TRBD1 as D (5 bases). Trimming left V 0 bases short and J 3 bases short, with 6 bases between. The CDR3 spans 13 residues. The V gene's germline CDR1 is SGHRS and CDR2 YFSETQ. CDR3 sequence reads: CASSLDRKETQYF. The CDR3, as DNA: TGCGCCAGCAGCTTGGACAGGAAAGAGACCCAGTACTTC. Full variable domain (outside the CDR3, taken from reference TRBV5-1 and TRBJ2-5): KAGVTQTPRYLIKTRGQQVTLSCSPISGHRSVSWYQQTPGQGLQFLFEYFSETQRNKGNFPGRFSGRQFSNSRSEMNVSTLELGDSALYLCASSLDRKETQYFGPGTRLLVL.

The V call is TRBV11-2, the J call TRBJ2-2; D is ambiguous. Germline assignment: CDR1 SGHAT and CDR2 FQNNGV. Trimming removed 0 bases at V and 2 bases at J, with 10 bases between. The CDR3 runs 16 residues. Here the CDR3 reads CASSLEGYGNTGELFF. The CDR3 nucleotides read TGTGCCAGCAGCTTAGAAGGGTACGGAAACACCGGGGAGCTGTTTTTT.

The chain uses TRBV28 and TRBJ1-2; D remains ambiguous. The length of the CDR3 is 14 residues. Trimming left V 4 bases short and J 6 bases short, with 15 bases between. Per germline, CDR1 MDHEN and CDR2 SYDVKM. The CDR3 DNA sequence: TGTGCCAGCAGTTACCGAGCGGCACAACATGGCTACACCTTC. Its protein product is CASSYRAAQHGYTF.

The rearrangement links TRBV29-1 to TRBJ1-4; TRBD1 matches at 10 bases. CDR1 is SQVTM and CDR2 is ANQGSEA in the germline V gene. Losses at the gene ends were 4 bases for V and 7 bases for J; bases not matched to a gene: 3. This CDR3 spans 13 amino acids. As DNA, the CDR3 is TGCAGCGTTGGACAGGGGGCGGGTGAAAAACTGTTTTTT. It specifies CSVGQGAGEKLFF.

The chain is built from TRBV10-3 and TRBJ2-3; TRBD2 matches 12 bases. The CDR3 has 17 residues. Losses at the gene ends were 2 bases for V and 2 bases for J; bases not matched to a gene: 5. Germline-derived CDR1 and CDR2 are ENHRY and SYGVKD. CDR3 DNA sequence: TGTGCCATCAGTGAGACTAGCGGGAGGCTCGTCACAGATACGCAGTATTTT. Translation: CAISETSGRLVTDTQYF.

V usage is TRBV6-5 and J usage is TRBJ1-1; 9 nucleotides agree with TRBD1. CDR3 length equals 15 residues. Germline CDR1 MNHEY, CDR2 SVGAGI. Germline trimming cut 3 bases from V and 5 bases from J; bases unmatched to any gene: 7. CDR3 residues: CASSYPGQGLTEAFF. CDR3 sequence (DNA): TGTGCCAGCAGTTATCCCGGACAGGGGTTGACTGAAGCTTTCTTT.

CDR3 residues: CASSLGHSGANVLTF. The CDR3 DNA is TGTGCCAGCAGCTTAGGGCACTCTGGGGCCAACGTCCTGACTTTC. The chain links TRBV7-2 to TRBJ2-6; D unresolved. Germline assignment: CDR1 SGHTA and CDR2 FQGNSA. V was clipped by 1 base and J by 0 bases, with 4 bases between them. This CDR3 region has 15 residues.

With regard to this clone: One end of the junction fails to match germline, which may point to a read error. The J gene is TRBJ2-7, the V gene TRBV7-8, with unresolved D. Per germline, CDR1 SGHVS and CDR2 FQNEAQ. This CDR3 has 14 amino acids. The CDR3 loop reads CASSLLPGTYEQYF. DNA for the CDR3: TGTGCTAGCAGCTTATTGCCAGGTACCTACGAGCAGTACTTC.

This chain joins TRBV5-6 and TRBJ2-5, with 8 positions matching TRBD2. The CDR3 covers 16 residues. CDR1 SGHDT and CDR2 YYEEEE come from the germline V gene. V was pared by 2 bases and J by 3 bases, with 9 bases of the junction left unmatched. The CDR3: CASSLPRGGYEETQYF. The CDR3 DNA is TGTGCCAGCAGCTTACCCCGGGGGGGATATGAAGAGACCCAGTACTTC. Full variable domain (missing parts from reference TRBV5-6 and TRBJ2-5): DAGVTQSPTHLIKTRGQQVTLRCSPKSGHDTVSWYQQALGQGPQFIFQYYEEEERQRGNFPDRFSGHQFPNYSSELNVNALLLGDSALYLCASSLPRGGYEETQYFGPGTRLLVL.

The chain carries TRBV27 and TRBJ2-2; TRBD1 might be the D (5 bases). Germline-derived CDR1 and CDR2 are MNHEY and SMNVEV (reference sequence). This CDR3 region has 14 residues. Trimming stripped 7 bases from V and 5 bases from J, with 14 bases between. The CDR3 reads CASNPTDRTGELFF. The CDR3, as DNA: TGTGCCAGCAACCCGACAGATCGAACCGGGGAGCTGTTTTTT.

The chain has TRBV18 and TRBJ2-7; 12 bases are a match to TRBD1. The J segment lost 5 bases and the V segment lost 5 bases, leaving 1 base of the junction unmatched. The germline gives CDR1 KGHSH, CDR2 LQKENI. This CDR3 has 13 amino acids. DNA for the CDR3: TGTGCCAGCTCAGGGACAGGGGGCGACGAGCAGTACTTC. It is translated as CASSGTGGDEQYF.